The source of this TCR beta chain is a study of CD8 T cells in ankylosing spondylitis. Germline-derived CDR1 and CDR2 are MNHNS and SASEGT. V was trimmed by 2 bases and J by 8 bases, leaving 21 bases between them. The CDR3 is 17 residues long. There are a few counts of this clonotype. TCRdb passed the 5' RACE reads through MiXCR, listing each CDR3 protein once. The table shows around 300,000 distinct CDR3 sequences, with around a tenth occurring only once. The receptor was derived from a female donor with ankylosing spondylitis or in good health (not recorded which). Source material: blood, either unsorted or a sorted T cell fraction (not recorded which). The chain couples TRBV6-1 to TRBJ1-4; unclear D gene. CDR3 region: CASSERFRFEREEKLFF. For the CDR3, the DNA is TGTGCCAGCAGTGAACGATTTAGGTTTGAGAGGGAAGAAAAACTGTTTTTT.